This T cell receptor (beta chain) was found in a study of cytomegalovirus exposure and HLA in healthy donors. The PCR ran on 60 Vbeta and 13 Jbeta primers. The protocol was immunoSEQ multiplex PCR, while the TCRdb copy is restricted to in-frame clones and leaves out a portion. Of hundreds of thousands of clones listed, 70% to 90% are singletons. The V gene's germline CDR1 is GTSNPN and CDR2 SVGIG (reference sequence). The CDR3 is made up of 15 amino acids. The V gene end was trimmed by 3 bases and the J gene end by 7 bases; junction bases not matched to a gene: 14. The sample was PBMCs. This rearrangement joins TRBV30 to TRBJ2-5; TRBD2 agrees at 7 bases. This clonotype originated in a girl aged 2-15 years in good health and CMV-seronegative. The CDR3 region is CAWSGGTTKRVTQYF. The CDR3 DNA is TGTGCCTGGAGCGGCGGGACTACCAAACGGGTGACCCAGTACTTC.